This TCR beta chain was captured in a study of blood T cell repertoires in COVID-19. Study-level information: Acute-phase and convalescent COVID-19 samples originated in the United States, Italy and Spain.

Trimming took off 6 bases at V and 8 bases at J, with 13 bases between the two ends. Germline CDR1 is MNHEY and CDR2 is SVGEGT. This CDR3 region has 12 residues. Repertoires were generated with immunoSEQ multiplex PCR, while TCRdb's copy carries only in-frame clones and drops some. The data show about 210,000 clones, with around 86% seen just once and about 9.8% held by the top ten. Everyone who took part was roughly 18 to 100 years old, and they came from some 23 US areas. The genes are TRBV6-2 or TRBV6-3 and TRBJ1-2, with a weak D call TRBD1 (5 bases). The clonotype was recovered from a woman aged 45-65 years with acute COVID-19. The sequencing sample was made of PBMCs or T cells enriched from blood (not recorded which). The CDR3 DNA is TGTGCCAGCAGCGAGTGGGGCAACGGCTACACCTTC. Its protein is CASSEWGNGYTF.